The clone carrying this TCR beta chain has only a few counts. Its specificity is unknown. The germline V and J ends were trimmed by 4 bases and 0 bases, with 15 bases remaining between them. CDR3 length equals 16 residues. With listed TCR primers and previously described methods, bulk TCR libraries were prepared. TCRdb itself ran the PCR reads through MiXCR, one entry per CDR3 protein. In the table there are under 800,000 distinct CDR3 sequences, around 25% of which are singletons. The entry originates in a study of molecular identifiers for immune sequencing clone quantification. Study results and caveats: Because of identical TCR molecules sharing a barcode, sizes of highly expanded clones could be underestimated. Clones with over 20 RNA copies captured over 97% of effector molecules but under 1% of naive ones.

The sequence was collected from a human donor in good health. Some libraries in this study had Jurkat cell RNA spiked in. Material: naive CD8+ T cells from blood, with Jurkat cell RNA spiked in. The subset here: FACS-sorted CD8+CD4-CCR7+CD45RA+ naive T cells. V is TRBV12-3 or TRBV12-4 and J is TRBJ1-2; D is unresolved. For the CDR3, the DNA is TGTGCCAGCAGTTCGTCGACCGAGCCAGCTAACTATGGCTACACCTTC. It encodes CASSSSTEPANYGYTF.